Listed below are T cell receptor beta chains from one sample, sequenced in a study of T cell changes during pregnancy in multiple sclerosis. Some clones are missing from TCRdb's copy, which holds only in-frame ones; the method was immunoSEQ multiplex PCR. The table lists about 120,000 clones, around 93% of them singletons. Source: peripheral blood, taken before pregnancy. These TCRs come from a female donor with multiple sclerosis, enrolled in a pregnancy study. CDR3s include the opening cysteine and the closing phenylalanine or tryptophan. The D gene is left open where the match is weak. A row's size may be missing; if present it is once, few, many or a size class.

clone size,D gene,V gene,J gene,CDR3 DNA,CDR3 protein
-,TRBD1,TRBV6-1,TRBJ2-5,TGTGCCAGCACCCGGACAGGGGCGCTTGGGGAGACCCAGTACTTC,CASTRTGALGETQYF
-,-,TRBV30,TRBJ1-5,TGTGCCTGGAGCCGGGGAGCTAGCAATCAGCCCCAGCATTTT,CAWSRGASNQPQHF
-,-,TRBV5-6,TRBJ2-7,TGTGCCAGCAGCTTCAGGGGCTACGAGCAGTACTTC,CASSFRGYEQYF
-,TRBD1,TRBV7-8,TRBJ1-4,TGTGCCAGCAGCTCACGCCAGGGGGCTAATGAAAAACTGTTTTTT,CASSSRQGANEKLFF
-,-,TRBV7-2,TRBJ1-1,TGTGCCAGCAGCTTAAGCTGGGGGCTGAACACTGAAGCTTTCTTT,CASSLSWGLNTEAFF
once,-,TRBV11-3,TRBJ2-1,TGTGCCAGCAGCTCGCCGAGGGGGGGGAATGAGCAGTTCTTC,CASSSPRGGNEQFF
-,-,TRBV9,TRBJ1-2,TGTGCCAGCAGCGTAGGGGGAGGGGATAATGGCTACACCTTC,CASSVGGGDNGYTF
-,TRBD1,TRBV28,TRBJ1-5,TGTGCCAGCAGTGCAATCCCGACAGGGCCTACAAGCAATCAGCCCCAGCATTTT,CASSAIPTGPTSNQPQHF
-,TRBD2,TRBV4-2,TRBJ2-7,TGTGCCAGCAGCCAGGGAGGGGATCCCAACGAGCAGTACTTC,CASSQGGDPNEQYF
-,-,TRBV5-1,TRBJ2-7,TGCGCCAGCAGCTTGGAACGGGACTACGAGCAGTACTTC,CASSLERDYEQYF
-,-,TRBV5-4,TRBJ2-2,TGTGCCAGCAGCTCGGGAGCTACCGGGGAGCTGTTTTTT,CASSSGATGELFF
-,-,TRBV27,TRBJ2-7,TGTGCCAGCAAGGTCAGCGACGGCTCCTACGAGCAGTACTTC,CASKVSDGSYEQYF
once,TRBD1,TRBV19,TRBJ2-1,TGTGCCAGTAGTCGGGACAGGTATAACAATGAGCAGTTCTTC,CASSRDRYNNEQFF
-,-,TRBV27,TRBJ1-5,TGTGCCAGCAGTCCCCGGCCCCCCAGGGAGGGCCAGCCCCAGCATTTT,CASSPRPPREGQPQHF
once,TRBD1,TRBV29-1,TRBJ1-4,TGCAGCGTGAGGACAGGCTCTAATGAAAAACTGTTTTTT,CSVRTGSNEKLFF
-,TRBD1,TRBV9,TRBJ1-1,TGTGCCAGCAGCGGAAGCCAGGGGGCTCAAGCTTTCTTT,CASSGSQGAQAFF
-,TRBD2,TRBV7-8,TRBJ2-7,TGTGCCAGCAGCTTAAAGACTAGCCCTCTCATCTACGAGCAGTACTTC,CASSLKTSPLIYEQYF
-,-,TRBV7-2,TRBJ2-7,TGTGCCAGCAGCTTGGCCAGTCTAGCGAATACCTACGAGCAGTACTTC,CASSLASLANTYEQYF
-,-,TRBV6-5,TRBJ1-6,TGTGCCAGCGAGCCGGGTGTCAATTCACCCCTCCACTTT,CASEPGVNSPLHF
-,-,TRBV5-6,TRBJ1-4,TGTGCCAGCAGCCGGCCGGGACTGTCTAATGAAAAACTGTTTTTT,CASSRPGLSNEKLFF
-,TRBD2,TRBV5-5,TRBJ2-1,TGTGCCAGCAGCTCGTCTAGCGGGAGTCTCTCCTACAATGAGCAGTTCTTC,CASSSSSGSLSYNEQFF
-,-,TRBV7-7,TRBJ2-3,TGTGCCAGCAGCTTACGGCGGGACCCCACAGATACGCAGTATTTT,CASSLRRDPTDTQYF
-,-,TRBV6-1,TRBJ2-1,TGTGCCAGCAGTGAAGTGCACAGCTCCTACAATGAGCAGTTCTTC,CASSEVHSSYNEQFF
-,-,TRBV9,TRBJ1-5,TGTGCCAGCAGCGATCACGCGACAGAAAATCAGCCCCAGCATTTT,CASSDHATENQPQHF
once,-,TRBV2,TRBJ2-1,TGTGCCAGCATAAGGGGTGCCTCCTACAATGAGCAGTTCTTC,CASIRGASYNEQFF
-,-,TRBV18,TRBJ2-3,TGTGCCAGCTCACCACCGGCCAGGAACCAACCCACTAGCACAGATACGCAGTATTTT,CASSPPARNQPTSTDTQYF
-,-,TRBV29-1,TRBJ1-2,TGCAGCGTTGGAGGACAAATGTCTAACTATGGCTACACCTTC,CSVGGQMSNYGYTF
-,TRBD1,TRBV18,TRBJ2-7,TGTGCCAGCTCAATAGGTGTCGACAGGGGGCATGAGCAGTACTTC,CASSIGVDRGHEQYF
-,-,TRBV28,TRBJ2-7,TGTGCCAGCAGGCCCCCGTTTGGGGAGGTAACCTACGAGCAGTACTTC,CASRPPFGEVTYEQYF